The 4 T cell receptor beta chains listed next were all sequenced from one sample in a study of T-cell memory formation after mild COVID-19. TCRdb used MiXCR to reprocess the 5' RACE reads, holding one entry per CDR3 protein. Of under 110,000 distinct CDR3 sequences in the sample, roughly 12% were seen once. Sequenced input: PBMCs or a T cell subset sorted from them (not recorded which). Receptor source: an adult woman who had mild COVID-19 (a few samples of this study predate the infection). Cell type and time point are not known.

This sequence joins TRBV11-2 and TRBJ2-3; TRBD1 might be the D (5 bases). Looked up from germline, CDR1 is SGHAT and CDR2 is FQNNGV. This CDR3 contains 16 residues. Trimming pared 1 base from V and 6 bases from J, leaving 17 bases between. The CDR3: CASSLGGRTVLDTQYF. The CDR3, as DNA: TGTGCCAGCAGCTTAGGGGGCAGGACCGTCTTGGATACGCAGTATTTT.

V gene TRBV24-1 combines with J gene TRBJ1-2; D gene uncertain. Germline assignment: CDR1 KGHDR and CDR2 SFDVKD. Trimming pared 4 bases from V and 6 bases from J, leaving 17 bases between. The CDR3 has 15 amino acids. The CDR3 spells CATSESGEVRHGYTF. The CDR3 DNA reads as TGTGCCACCAGTGAATCCGGGGAGGTGAGACATGGCTACACCTTC.

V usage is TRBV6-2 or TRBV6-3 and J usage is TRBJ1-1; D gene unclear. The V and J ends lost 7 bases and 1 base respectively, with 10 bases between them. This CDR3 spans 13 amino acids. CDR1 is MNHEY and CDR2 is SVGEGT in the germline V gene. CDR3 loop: CASTLVRNTEAFF. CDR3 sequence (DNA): TGTGCCAGCACTCTCGTAAGGAACACTGAAGCTTTCTTT.

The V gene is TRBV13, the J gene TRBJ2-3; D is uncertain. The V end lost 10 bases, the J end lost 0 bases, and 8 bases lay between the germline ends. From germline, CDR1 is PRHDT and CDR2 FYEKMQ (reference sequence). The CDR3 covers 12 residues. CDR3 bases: TGTGCCACCTCCACCAGCACAGATACGCAGTATTTT. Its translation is CATSTSTDTQYF.